The T cell receptor (beta chain) under discussion was sequenced for a study of technical replicates of blood from four donors. The table came from immunoSEQ multiplex PCR; TCRdb's copy has only in-frame clones and leaves some out. Of around 81,000 clones detected, roughly four fifths appear once; the ten largest clones hold roughly 3.9%. V lost 1 base, J lost 6 bases, and 16 bases lay in between. Per germline, CDR1 LGHNA and CDR2 YNFKEQ. This CDR3 has 15 amino acids. The specimen sequenced was PBMCs. The V call is TRBV4-2, the J call TRBJ2-7, with D perhaps TRBD1 (6 bases). The clonotype originates from a human donor in good health. Some clones in this sample may be carry-over from other donors' samples. CDR3 protein: CASSQGGQPPGEQYF. Written as DNA, the CDR3 is TGTGCCAGCAGCCAAGGAGGACAGCCCCCGGGCGAGCAGTACTTC.